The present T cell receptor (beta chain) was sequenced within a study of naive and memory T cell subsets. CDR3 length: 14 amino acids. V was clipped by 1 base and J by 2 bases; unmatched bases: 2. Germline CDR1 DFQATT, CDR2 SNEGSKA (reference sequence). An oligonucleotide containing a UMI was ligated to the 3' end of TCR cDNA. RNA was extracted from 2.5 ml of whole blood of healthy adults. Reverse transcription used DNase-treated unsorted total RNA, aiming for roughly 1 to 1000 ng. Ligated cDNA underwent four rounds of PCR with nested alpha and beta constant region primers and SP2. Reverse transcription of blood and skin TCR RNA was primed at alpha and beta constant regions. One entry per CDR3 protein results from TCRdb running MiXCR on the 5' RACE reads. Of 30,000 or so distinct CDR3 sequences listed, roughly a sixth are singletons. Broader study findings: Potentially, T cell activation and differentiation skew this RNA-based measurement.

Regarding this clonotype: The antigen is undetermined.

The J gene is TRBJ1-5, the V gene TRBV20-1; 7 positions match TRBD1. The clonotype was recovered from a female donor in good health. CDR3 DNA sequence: TGCAGTGCTAGAGTCCAGGGGGGCAATCAGCCCCAGCATTTT. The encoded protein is CSARVQGGNQPQHF.